The sequence of this T cell receptor beta chain was determined in a study of blood T cell repertoires in COVID-19. As for the study in general: PBMCs, B-cell-depleted T cells, or T cells were the source of the cDNA or gDNA that made up the material.

CDR1 LGHNA and CDR2 YSLEER come from the germline V gene. Trimming cost V 0 bases and J 2 bases, with 14 bases left between them. This CDR3 has 16 residues. Original methodology: Estimation of nucleated cell counts was performed using reference gene primer amplification. Produced via immunoSEQ multiplex PCR; TCRdb's table is partial and in-frame only. The V and J calls and the clone size are those of that table, but D and trimming were determined from the DNA. The sample comprises 280,000 or so clones, 70% to 90% of which are singletons, and less than 2.5% rests with the top ten. Participant reports of clinical history set cohort assignment.

The chain combines TRBV4-3 with TRBJ2-7; the D gene is possibly TRBD2 (6 bases). This clonotype was sampled from a man younger than 40 who had recovered from COVID-19. The sample taken for sequencing was PBMCs or T cells enriched from blood (not recorded which). The CDR3 DNA is TGCGCCAGCAGCCAAGAATTCGGGACTCCAGCCTACGAGCAGTACTTC. This encodes CASSQEFGTPAYEQYF.